Following are 25 T cell receptor beta chains from one sample sequenced in a study of spatial heterogeneity in lung cancer. Indicated time point: sample taken at primary tumor resection. Frozen PBMC, nontumor lung or tumor provided whole RNA, which was sequenced unsorted. One entry per CDR3 protein results from TCRdb running MiXCR on the 5' RACE reads. Here the sample spans tens of thousands of distinct CDR3 sequences, around 5.8% being singletons. Source: PBMCs, taken at surgery. The receptors were sampled from a male donor with early-stage non-small cell lung cancer.

There are many counts of this clonotype. The chain recombines TRBV5-4 with TRBJ2-1; a weak D match, TRBD2 (5 bases). This CDR3 has 16 amino acids. The germline gives CDR1 SGHNT, CDR2 YYREEE (reference sequence). V lost 4 bases, J lost 0 bases, and 14 bases lay in between. CDR3 protein: CASSRGGPNSYNEQFF. CDR3 sequence (DNA): TGTGCCAGCAGCCGCGGCGGGCCCAACTCCTACAATGAGCAGTTCTTC.

This clonotype occurred many times. This chain joins TRBV10-3 and TRBJ2-3, with 12 nucleotides matching TRBD2. The CDR3 contains 16 residues. The germline CDR1 and CDR2 sequences are ENHRY and SYGVKD. Trimming cost V 2 bases and J 5 bases; bases outside gene matches: 5. CDR3 sequence (DNA): TGTGCCATCAGTGAGAATGGACTAGCGGGAAGAGATACGCAGTATTTT. This encodes CAISENGLAGRDTQYF.

The V and J genes are TRBV6-1 and TRBJ1-2; 10 nucleotides agree with TRBD1. The junction had 2 bases not matched to a gene; V was cut back by 8 bases and J by 2 bases. This CDR3 has 13 residues. Germline-derived CDR1 and CDR2 are MNHNS and SASEGT. CDR3 in amino acids: CASGQGVNYGYTF. CDR3 sequence (DNA): TGTGCCAGCGGACAGGGGGTCAACTATGGCTACACCTTC.

The rearrangement joins TRBV6-1 to TRBJ2-2; 7 bases align to TRBD2. Germline V CDR1 and CDR2: MNHNS, SASEGT. The CDR3 spans 16 residues. Trimming took 7 bases from V and 4 from J; bases not matched to a gene: 12. Here the CDR3 DNA reads TGTGCCAGCACCCGGGCGGCGGGGGAGATCACCGGGGAGCTGTTTTTT. Its protein is CASTRAAGEITGELFF.

This clonotype was picked up a small number of times. This chain connects TRBV5-4 to TRBJ2-1; 12 bases match TRBD2. The CDR3 length is 15 residues. Germline trimming cut 3 bases from V and 5 bases from J; bases unmatched to any gene: 3. Per germline, CDR1 SGHNT and CDR2 YYREEE (reference sequence). The CDR3 loop reads CASSSGLAGNNEQFF. The CDR3 DNA reads as TGTGCCAGCAGCTCCGGACTAGCGGGAAACAATGAGCAGTTCTTC.

This clonotype was observed many times. The chain recombines TRBV2 with TRBJ1-4; tentatively, D is TRBD1 (5 bases). Trimming cost V 5 bases and J 1 base, with 11 bases left between them. Germline assignment: CDR1 SNHLY and CDR2 FYNNEI. The CDR3 sequence is 15 residues long. CDR3 loop: CASSLQGRTNEKLFF. The DNA for the CDR3 is TGTGCCAGCAGTTTGCAGGGCAGAACTAATGAAAAACTGTTTTTT.

This clonotype was seen at least ten times. The V call is TRBV2, the J call TRBJ2-3, with 9 bases that match TRBD2. This CDR3 region has 15 residues. V shed 8 bases, J shed 4 bases, and the junction held 10 bases outside the gene matches. CDR1 and CDR2 (germline): SNHLY, FYNNEI. For the CDR3, the DNA is TGTGCCAGCGCGACATCGGGACTAGCATCAGATACGCAGTATTTT. Protein: CASATSGLASDTQYF.

The table lists this clonotype with many counts. A junction boundary mismatches the germline segment, possibly from a read error. The V and J genes are TRBV20-1 and TRBJ1-2; possible D gene TRBD1, 5 bases. CDR3 length: 14 residues. CDR1 is DFQATT, CDR2 SNEGSKA, per germline (reference sequence). CDR3 DNA: TGCAGTGTTTACCGACAGATTAAGAACTATGGCTTCACCTTC. This codes for CSVYRQIKNYGFTF.

This clonotype was counted at least ten times. This chain uses TRBV28 with TRBJ2-7; tentatively, D is TRBD2 (7 bases). CDR1 and CDR2 (germline): MDHEN, SYDVKM. The CDR3 contains 14 residues. With 2 bases removed from V and 7 bases from J, the gap between germline ends came to 15 bases. CDR3 in amino acids: CASSLPGGSSEQYF. CDR3 in DNA: TGTGCCAGCAGTTTACCGGGGGGCTCCTCGGAGCAGTACTTC.

The table lists this clonotype with a few counts. The chain carries TRBV6-6 and TRBJ1-6; unclear D gene. Germline V gene data show CDR1 as MNHNY and CDR2 as SVGAGI (reference sequence). Trimming removed 5 bases from V and 7 bases from J, with 9 bases in between. The CDR3 is 13 amino acids. The CDR3 DNA reads TGTGCCAGCAGTCGAGACCCAAATTCACCCCTCCACTTT. This codes for CASSRDPNSPLHF.

This clonotype was picked up many times. The chain employs TRBV29-1 and TRBJ2-3, with a tentative D call TRBD2 (6 bases). This CDR3 is 13 amino acids long. The V end lost 2 bases, the J end lost 5 bases, and 11 bases lay between the germline ends. CDR1 and CDR2 (germline): SQVTM, ANQGSEA. The CDR3 coding sequence is TGCAGCGTTGAAAAGCTGGGGGGAGATACGCAGTATTTT. Protein: CSVEKLGGDTQYF.

This clonotype appeared a few times. The chain carries TRBV11-2 and TRBJ2-5; no reliable D call. Trimming took off 4 bases at V and 4 bases at J, with 19 bases between the two ends. In germline, CDR1 is SGHAT, CDR2 FQNNGV. The CDR3 has 16 residues. The DNA of the CDR3 is TGTGCCAGCAGCTCCACTGTGGTTTTTGGCAGAGAGACCCAGTACTTC. As protein: CASSSTVVFGRETQYF. Supplemented by reference TRBV11-2 and TRBJ2-5, the full variable domain reads EAGVAQSPRYKIIEKRQSVAFWCNPISGHATLYWYQQILGQGPKLLIQFQNNGVVDDSQLPKDRFSAERLKGVDSTLKIQPAKLEDSAVYLCASSSTVVFGRETQYFGPGTRLLVL.

The table lists this clonotype with a few counts. J is TRBJ1-3 and V is TRBV20-1; unclear D gene. CDR1 DFQATT and CDR2 SNEGSKA come from the germline V gene (reference sequence). V dropped 1 base and J dropped 3 bases, with 1 base sitting between them. There are 11 residues in the CDR3. CDR3 residues: CSARGGNTIYF. For the CDR3, the DNA is TGCAGTGCTAGAGGTGGAAACACCATATATTTT.

This clonotype was counted a few times. The chain is built from TRBV24-1 and TRBJ2-5; 12 bases agree with TRBD2. The V and J ends lost 2 bases and 0 bases, in that order; junction bases with no gene match: 6. Germline V lookup: CDR1 KGHDR, CDR2 SFDVKD. The CDR3 extends over 18 amino acids. This chain's CDR3 is CATSDSGLAGTYQETQYF. DNA for the CDR3: TGTGCCACCAGTGATTCCGGACTAGCGGGGACGTACCAAGAGACCCAGTACTTC.

This clonotype was observed at least ten times. The genes are TRBV6-6 and TRBJ2-5; TRBD2 agrees at 8 bases. Germline-derived CDR1 and CDR2 are MNHNY and SVGAGI (reference sequence). CDR3 length: 14 residues. Trimming took 2 bases from V and 5 from J; bases not matched to a gene: 4. The CDR3 spells CASSYAGGGETQYF. CDR3 bases: TGTGCCAGCAGTTACGCGGGGGGCGGGGAGACCCAGTACTTC.

This clonotype was found many times. The CDR3 nucleotides are TGTGCCAGCAGTCTTCACCCCTCGGGCTCCTACGAGCAGTACTTC. Its translation: CASSLHPSGSYEQYF. This chain links TRBV6-5 with TRBJ2-7; no clear D. The ends were cut back, 5 bases at V and 0 bases at J, with 14 bases in the middle. Germline V lookup: CDR1 MNHEY, CDR2 SVGAGI. The CDR3 length is 15 residues.

This chain uses TRBV7-9 with TRBJ2-7; 7 positions agree with TRBD1. The germline gives CDR1 SEHNR, CDR2 FQNEAQ (reference sequence). The trim removed 5 bases at V and 5 bases at J, leaving 6 bases unmatched. This CDR3 has 13 residues. CDR3 loop: CASSLRDSNEQYF. In nucleotides, the CDR3 is TGTGCCAGCAGCCTACGGGACAGTAACGAGCAGTACTTC.

A note on this clonotype: A single base separates this from a much larger clone, so it may be a read error. CDR3 sequence (DNA): TGTGCCAGCAGCCTTAGGTACATCGGGGGTCGCACAGATACGCAGTATTTT. Translated, it gives CASSLRYIGGRTDTQYF. V and J are TRBV7-8 and TRBJ2-3; D possibly corresponds to TRBD2 (6 bases). Germline-derived CDR1 and CDR2 are SGHVS and FQNEAQ. Trimming took 5 bases from V and 1 from J, leaving 19 bases between them. CDR3 length equals 17 residues.

This clonotype was counted at least ten times. The V and J genes are TRBV29-1 and TRBJ2-3; the match to TRBD2 covers 8 bases. V lost 5 bases and J lost 4; bases outside the gene matches: 8. Germline V gene sequence: CDR1 SQVTM, CDR2 ANQGSEA. The CDR3 length is 14 residues. The DNA of the CDR3 is TGCAGCGTTCGAGCGGGGGTTGCTGCAGATACGCAGTATTTT. Encoded protein: CSVRAGVAADTQYF.

This clonotype was counted at least ten times. This rearrangement joins TRBV12-3 or TRBV12-4 to TRBJ1-1; 7 bases agree with TRBD1. This CDR3 region has 14 residues. V dropped 6 bases and J dropped 1; count of bases not matched to a gene: 5. The CDR3 DNA is TGTGCCAGCAGGTCCGGACAGGAGAACACTGAAGCTTTCTTT. Translation: CASRSGQENTEAFF.

The sample holds many counts of this clonotype. The chain combines TRBV7-6 with TRBJ1-6; D remains unclear. Germline V gives CDR1 SGHVS, CDR2 FNYEAQ. The CDR3 sequence is 14 residues long. Trimming pared 3 bases from V and 9 bases from J, leaving 12 bases between. The CDR3 here is CASSLTPASSPLHF. The CDR3, as DNA: TGTGCCAGCAGCTTGACGCCAGCTAGTTCACCCCTCCACTTT.

This clonotype came up many times. The V call is TRBV27, the J call TRBJ2-1; 7 nucleotides match TRBD2. V dropped 4 bases and J dropped 0; count of bases not matched to a gene: 9. CDR3 length equals 17 residues. Germline CDR1 and CDR2: MNHEY and SMNVEV (reference sequence). CDR3: CASSSPLRTSSYNEQFF. CDR3 nucleotides: TGTGCCAGCAGTTCCCCTCTTCGGACTAGCTCCTACAATGAGCAGTTCTTC.

This clonotype was recorded a few times. CDR3 amino acids: CASSPGRGIAAGEQYF. The CDR3, as DNA: TGTGCCAGCAGCCCCGGCAGGGGGATTGCCGCCGGTGAGCAGTACTTC. The V and J genes are TRBV12-3 or TRBV12-4 and TRBJ2-7; TRBD1 agrees at 7 bases. This CDR3 spans 16 amino acids. Losses at the gene ends were 6 bases for V and 7 bases for J; bases not matched to a gene: 18.

This clonotype was seen at least ten times. V is TRBV12-3 or TRBV12-4 and J is TRBJ1-5; 10 nucleotides align to TRBD1. With 1 base clipped from V and 6 bases from J, the junction kept 3 bases outside the gene matches. CDR3 size: 15 residues. The CDR3 DNA sequence: TGTGCCAGCAGTTTAGATGGGACAGGGGTTCAGCCCCAGCATTTT. It specifies CASSLDGTGVQPQHF.

At least ten counts were recorded for this clonotype. V gene TRBV15 combines with J gene TRBJ1-6, with D possibly being TRBD1 (6 bases). Trimming took off 7 bases at V and 4 bases at J, with 17 bases between the two ends. Per germline, CDR1 LNHNV and CDR2 YYDKDF (reference sequence). This CDR3 spans 16 amino acids. The CDR3: CATKRARQGYNSPLHF. The CDR3 DNA reads as TGTGCCACCAAAAGGGCAAGGCAGGGGTATAATTCACCCCTCCACTTT.